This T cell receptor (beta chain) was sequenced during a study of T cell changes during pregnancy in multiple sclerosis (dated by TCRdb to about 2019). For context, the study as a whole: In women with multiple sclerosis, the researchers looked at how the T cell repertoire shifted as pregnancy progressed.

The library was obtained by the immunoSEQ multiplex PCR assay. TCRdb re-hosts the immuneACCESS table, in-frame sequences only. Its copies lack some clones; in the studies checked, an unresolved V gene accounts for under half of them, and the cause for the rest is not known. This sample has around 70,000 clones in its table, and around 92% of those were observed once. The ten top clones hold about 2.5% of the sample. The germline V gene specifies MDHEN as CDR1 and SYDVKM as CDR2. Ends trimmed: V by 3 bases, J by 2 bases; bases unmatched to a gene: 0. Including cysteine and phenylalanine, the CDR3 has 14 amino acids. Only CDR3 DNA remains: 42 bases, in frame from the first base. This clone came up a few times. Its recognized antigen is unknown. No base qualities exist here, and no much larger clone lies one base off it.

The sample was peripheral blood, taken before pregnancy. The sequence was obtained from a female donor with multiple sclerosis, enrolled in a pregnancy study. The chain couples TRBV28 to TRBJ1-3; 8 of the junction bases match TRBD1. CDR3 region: CASSLDRAGNTIYF. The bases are TGTGCCAGCAGTTTGGACAGGGCTGGAAACACCATATATTTT.